This T cell receptor (beta chain) was recorded in a study of cytomegalovirus exposure and HLA in healthy donors. The PCR used 60 Vbeta and 13 Jbeta primers. This table comes from immunoSEQ multiplex PCR, and its TCRdb copy is limited to in-frame clones, with some not included. This sample carries about 160,000 clones, around 80% of them seen once, and the ten largest clones take around 2.4%. This clone was counted a single time. What it binds is unknown. Notes on the study in general: Earlier analysis found most TCR beta V segments productive about 87% or about 30% of the time. It emerged from a later analysis that several of the most significant clusters appeared to be linked to common viral pathogens. V- and J-gene trimming in TCR beta was tied to a missense DCLRE1C variant by an analysis performed later.

This CDR3 comprises 13 residues. CDR1 SQVTM and CDR2 ANQGSEA come from the germline V gene. V lost 3 bases, J lost 4 bases, and 12 bases lay in between. The sequenced material came from PBMCs. The source of this sequence is a female donor in good health and CMV-seronegative. This chain joins TRBV29-1 and TRBJ2-5; a weak D match, TRBD1 (6 bases). This CDR3 reads CSVDAQGGETQYF. CDR3 nucleotides: TGCAGCGTTGATGCACAGGGCGGAGAGACCCAGTACTTC. Drawing the rest from reference TRBV29-1 and TRBJ2-5, the complete variable domain is SAVISQKPSRDICQRGTSLTIQCQVDSQVTMMFWYRQQPGQSLTLIATANQGSEATYESGFVIDKFPISRPNLTFSTLTVSNMSPEDSSIYLCSVDAQGGETQYFGPGTRLLVL.